This TCR beta chain was captured in a study of immune evolution from preneoplasia to lung adenocarcinoma. Findings and caveats of the study: Top clone frequencies peaked in normal lung, apparently declining through invasive adenocarcinoma. Clonality was highest in normal lung, lower in later-stage lesions apparently.

CDR3 length equals 16 residues. A remark on this clone: Its antigen is unidentified.

Patients had resection in Japan or China between about 2014 and 2018. Two lung cancer pathologists independently confirmed each histologic diagnosis. TCRdb keeps only in-frame clones here, not all; method: immunoSEQ multiplex PCR. This sample has about 26,000 clones, with around 70% found just once. The sequencing sample was made of FFPE invasive lung adenocarcinoma tissue. This TCR came from a person in their sixties or seventies with invasive lung adenocarcinoma. Some clones in this sample may be carry-over from other donors' samples. This rearrangement joins TRBV12-1 to TRBJ2-5; the D call in the table, TRBD1, was not verified against the DNA. TRBV12-1 is annotated as a pseudogene. CDR3 bases: TGTGCCAGCAGCCCACGACAGGAGCCCCGTGAAGAGACCCAGTACTTC. Its translation: CASSPRQEPREETQYF.